A selection of T cell receptor beta chains follows, all from one sample in a study of blood T cell repertoires in COVID-19. Some clones are missing from TCRdb's copy, which holds only in-frame ones; the method was immunoSEQ multiplex PCR. The sample records some 73,000 clones, around nine tenths being singletons. The sample consisted of peripheral blood. These receptors were taken from a human donor in a cohort sampled during active COVID-19. CDR3s include the opening cysteine and the closing phenylalanine or tryptophan. Fields, in order: D gene, clone size, J gene, V gene, CDR3 protein, CDR3 DNA. D genes are given only for firm matches. Some rows have no size entry. The others give once, few or many, or a class for an expanded clone.

d_call: .; clone_size: .; j_call: TRBJ1-1; v_call: TRBV3-1/TRBV3-2; cdr3_aa: CASSATGSLSNTEAFF; cdr3_nt: TGTGCCAGCAGCGCGACAGGTTCCCTTTCGAACACTGAAGCTTTCTTT
d_call: .; clone_size: .; j_call: TRBJ2-6; v_call: TRBV10-3; cdr3_aa: CAISGGRTSPSGANVLTF; cdr3_nt: TGTGCCATCAGTGGAGGGCGCACATCACCCTCTGGGGCCAACGTCCTGACTTTC
d_call: .; clone_size: few; j_call: TRBJ1-4; v_call: TRBV5-1; cdr3_aa: CASSLGQGNEKLFF; cdr3_nt: TGCGCCAGCAGCTTGGGGCAGGGGAATGAAAAACTGTTTTTT
d_call: .; clone_size: .; j_call: TRBJ1-4; v_call: TRBV5-1; cdr3_aa: CASSFVSTNEKLFF; cdr3_nt: TGCGCCAGCAGCTTCGTATCGACTAATGAAAAACTGTTTTTT
d_call: .; clone_size: once; j_call: TRBJ2-3; v_call: TRBV9; cdr3_aa: CASSSDWRGTTIGDTQYF; cdr3_nt: TGTGCCAGCAGCTCAGATTGGAGGGGAACAACAATAGGAGATACGCAGTATTTT
d_call: TRBD1; clone_size: .; j_call: TRBJ1-5; v_call: TRBV18; cdr3_aa: CASSPAGTGGDQPQHF; cdr3_nt: TGTGCCAGCTCACCGGCCGGGACAGGGGGCGATCAGCCCCAGCATTTT
d_call: TRBD1; clone_size: once; j_call: TRBJ2-1; v_call: TRBV27; cdr3_aa: CASSLRQGSYNEQFF; cdr3_nt: TGTGCCAGCAGTTTGCGACAGGGTTCCTACAATGAGCAGTTCTTC
d_call: TRBD1; clone_size: once; j_call: TRBJ2-3; v_call: TRBV6-2/TRBV6-3; cdr3_aa: CASSHRDRGRGSTDTQYF; cdr3_nt: TGTGCCAGCAGTCACCGGGACAGGGGGCGCGGAAGCACAGATACGCAGTATTTT
d_call: TRBD2; clone_size: .; j_call: TRBJ2-2; v_call: TRBV28; cdr3_aa: CASRVRLAGRTGELFF; cdr3_nt: TGTGCCAGCAGGGTACGACTAGCCGGGAGGACCGGGGAGCTGTTTTTT
d_call: .; clone_size: .; j_call: TRBJ2-1; v_call: TRBV11-2; cdr3_aa: CASSLDYGSFYNEQFF; cdr3_nt: TGTGCCAGCAGCTTGGATTACGGGAGTTTCTACAATGAGCAGTTCTTC
d_call: .; clone_size: .; j_call: TRBJ1-2; v_call: TRBV5-8; cdr3_aa: CASYEGGANYGYTF; cdr3_nt: TGTGCCAGCTACGAGGGGGGGGCTAACTATGGCTACACCTTC
d_call: .; clone_size: .; j_call: TRBJ1-4; v_call: TRBV2; cdr3_aa: CASSEEHNEKLFF; cdr3_nt: TGTGCCAGCAGTGAAGAGCATAATGAAAAACTGTTTTTT
d_call: TRBD1; clone_size: .; j_call: TRBJ2-7; v_call: TRBV27; cdr3_aa: CASRGTGGGQYF; cdr3_nt: TGTGCCAGCAGAGGGACAGGGGGAGGGCAGTACTTC
d_call: .; clone_size: .; j_call: TRBJ2-2; v_call: TRBV11-3; cdr3_aa: CASSPYTGPLAGELFF; cdr3_nt: TGTGCCAGCAGCCCTTATACAGGGCCCCTGGCCGGGGAGCTGTTTTTT
d_call: .; clone_size: .; j_call: TRBJ1-1; v_call: TRBV7-6; cdr3_aa: CASSLEQNTEAFF; cdr3_nt: TGTGCCAGCAGCTTAGAACAGAACACTGAAGCTTTCTTT
d_call: .; clone_size: .; j_call: TRBJ2-7; v_call: TRBV6-2/TRBV6-3; cdr3_aa: CASSYRKKTGSDERYF; cdr3_nt: TGTGCCAGCAGTTACCGTAAGAAGACAGGTTCGGACGAGCGGTACTTC
d_call: TRBD1; clone_size: .; j_call: TRBJ2-2; v_call: TRBV18; cdr3_aa: CASSLTGTGLHTGELFF; cdr3_nt: TGTGCCAGCTCACTTACCGGGACAGGACTCCACACCGGGGAGCTGTTTTTT
d_call: TRBD1; clone_size: .; j_call: TRBJ2-5; v_call: TRBV12-3/TRBV12-4; cdr3_aa: CASLTGGETQYF; cdr3_nt: TGTGCCAGCCTTACAGGGGGGGAGACCCAGTACTTC
d_call: TRBD1; clone_size: .; j_call: TRBJ1-2; v_call: TRBV6-1; cdr3_aa: CASSERTGGRGYTF; cdr3_nt: TGTGCCAGCAGTGAGCGGACAGGAGGGAGAGGCTACACCTTC
d_call: TRBD2; clone_size: .; j_call: TRBJ2-3; v_call: TRBV5-1; cdr3_aa: CASSPGTRRGEDTQYF; cdr3_nt: TGCGCCAGCAGCCCAGGGACAAGGCGGGGGGAGGATACGCAGTATTTT
d_call: .; clone_size: .; j_call: TRBJ2-5; v_call: TRBV5-1; cdr3_aa: CASSFQASNGETQYF; cdr3_nt: TGCGCCAGCAGCTTCCAAGCTAGCAACGGAGAGACCCAGTACTTC
d_call: .; clone_size: .; j_call: TRBJ2-7; v_call: TRBV12-5; cdr3_aa: CASGLVSGPIVYEQYF; cdr3_nt: TGTGCTAGTGGTTTGGTTAGCGGCCCGATAGTATACGAGCAGTACTTC
d_call: .; clone_size: once; j_call: TRBJ1-1; v_call: TRBV20-1; cdr3_aa: CSARDMREAFF; cdr3_nt: TGCAGTGCTAGAGATATGAGGGAAGCTTTCTTT
d_call: .; clone_size: .; j_call: TRBJ2-2; v_call: TRBV4-3; cdr3_aa: CASSLNPNGVGGELFF; cdr3_nt: TGCGCCAGCAGCCTTAACCCCAACGGGGTGGGCGGGGAGCTGTTTTTT
d_call: TRBD2; clone_size: .; j_call: TRBJ2-3; v_call: TRBV3-1/TRBV3-2; cdr3_aa: CASSFSRTSGGRPDTQYF; cdr3_nt: TGTGCCAGCAGCTTCTCCCGGACTAGCGGGGGACGTCCAGATACGCAGTATTTT
d_call: .; clone_size: .; j_call: TRBJ1-2; v_call: TRBV11-3; cdr3_aa: CASSFQRSTGFCDYGYTF; cdr3_nt: TGTGCCAGCAGCTTCCAGCGATCAACAGGGTTCTGCGACTATGGCTACACCTTC
d_call: TRBD1; clone_size: once; j_call: TRBJ1-1; v_call: TRBV6-6; cdr3_aa: CASSRSTGAVISEAFF; cdr3_nt: TGTGCCAGCAGTCGATCGACAGGGGCGGTGATCTCTGAAGCTTTCTTT
d_call: .; clone_size: few; j_call: TRBJ2-5; v_call: TRBV6-4; cdr3_aa: CARLGPGSQETQYF; cdr3_nt: TGTGCCAGACTAGGCCCAGGATCGCAAGAGACCCAGTACTTC
d_call: .; clone_size: .; j_call: TRBJ2-2; v_call: TRBV11-2; cdr3_aa: CASRIQGLHTGELFF; cdr3_nt: TGTGCCAGCAGAATTCAGGGACTCCACACCGGGGAGCTGTTTTTT
d_call: TRBD2; clone_size: .; j_call: TRBJ2-3; v_call: TRBV19; cdr3_aa: CASSSRLAGRRLTDTQYF; cdr3_nt: TGTGCCAGTAGTTCTCGACTAGCGGGGCGACGGCTCACAGATACGCAGTATTTT
d_call: TRBD2; clone_size: .; j_call: TRBJ2-5; v_call: TRBV10-2; cdr3_aa: CASRTGLAGGPQETQYF; cdr3_nt: TGCGCCAGCAGGACGGGACTAGCGGGGGGCCCCCAAGAGACCCAGTACTTC
d_call: .; clone_size: .; j_call: TRBJ2-7; v_call: TRBV5-1; cdr3_aa: CASSLSPFFNYEQYF; cdr3_nt: TGCGCCAGCAGCCTATCCCCTTTCTTTAACTACGAGCAGTACTTC
d_call: .; clone_size: .; j_call: TRBJ1-3; v_call: TRBV6-5; cdr3_aa: CAVSDSGNTIYF; cdr3_nt: TGTGCCGTTTCAGACTCTGGAAACACCATATATTTT
d_call: TRBD1; clone_size: .; j_call: TRBJ2-5; v_call: TRBV15; cdr3_aa: CATSGSGTGQETQYF; cdr3_nt: TGTGCCACCAGCGGGTCCGGGACAGGGCAAGAGACCCAGTACTTC
d_call: TRBD1; clone_size: .; j_call: TRBJ2-7; v_call: TRBV5-1; cdr3_aa: CASSVGTGSSQQYF; cdr3_nt: TGCGCCAGCAGCGTAGGGACAGGGTCGTCTCAGCAGTACTTC
d_call: .; clone_size: .; j_call: TRBJ1-2; v_call: TRBV19; cdr3_aa: CASSTAAVAGPVYGYTF; cdr3_nt: TGTGCCAGTAGTACGGCGGCCGTTGCTGGTCCCGTCTATGGCTACACCTTC
d_call: TRBD1; clone_size: .; j_call: TRBJ1-2; v_call: TRBV3-1/TRBV3-2; cdr3_aa: CASSPRGRGPGGYTF; cdr3_nt: TGTGCCAGCAGCCCCAGAGGTAGGGGGCCGGGCGGCTACACCTTC
d_call: .; clone_size: .; j_call: TRBJ1-2; v_call: TRBV2; cdr3_aa: CASSGTVNYGYTF; cdr3_nt: TGTGCCAGCAGCGGAACAGTGAACTATGGCTACACCTTC
d_call: .; clone_size: .; j_call: TRBJ1-5; v_call: TRBV6-5; cdr3_aa: CATDLREPSNQPQHF; cdr3_nt: TGTGCCACCGATCTCCGGGAGCCCAGCAATCAGCCCCAGCATTTT
d_call: TRBD1; clone_size: .; j_call: TRBJ2-7; v_call: TRBV5-1; cdr3_aa: CASSSGTGLSYEQYF; cdr3_nt: TGCGCCAGCAGCTCCGGGACAGGCCTCTCCTACGAGCAGTACTTC
d_call: .; clone_size: .; j_call: TRBJ2-5; v_call: TRBV19; cdr3_aa: CASSILGTVETQYF; cdr3_nt: TGTGCCAGTAGTATCCTAGGGACTGTAGAGACCCAGTACTTC
d_call: TRBD2; clone_size: .; j_call: TRBJ2-3; v_call: TRBV5-1; cdr3_aa: CASRAGTSPDTQYF; cdr3_nt: TGCGCCAGCAGGGCCGGGACTAGCCCAGATACGCAGTATTTT
d_call: TRBD2; clone_size: .; j_call: TRBJ2-5; v_call: TRBV5-1; cdr3_aa: CASSLGGTSEETQYF; cdr3_nt: TGCGCCAGCAGCTTGGGGGGGACTAGTGAAGAGACCCAGTACTTC
d_call: TRBD1; clone_size: .; j_call: TRBJ2-4; v_call: TRBV4-2; cdr3_aa: CASSQDSQGATRMRNIQYF; cdr3_nt: TGTGCCAGCAGCCAAGATAGTCAGGGGGCTACACGAATGAGAAACATTCAGTACTTC
d_call: TRBD1; clone_size: .; j_call: TRBJ1-1; v_call: TRBV29-1; cdr3_aa: CSVHRDSGMAFF; cdr3_nt: TGCAGCGTCCACCGGGACAGTGGGATGGCTTTCTTT
d_call: TRBD2; clone_size: .; j_call: TRBJ2-5; v_call: TRBV6-5; cdr3_aa: CASSYSGGVETQYF; cdr3_nt: TGTGCCAGCAGTTACTCTGGGGGGGTTGAGACCCAGTACTTC
d_call: .; clone_size: .; j_call: TRBJ1-6; v_call: TRBV2; cdr3_aa: CASSAQGLNNSPLHF; cdr3_nt: TGTGCCAGCAGTGCACAGGGTCTAAATAATTCACCCCTCCACTTT
d_call: .; clone_size: few; j_call: TRBJ2-5; v_call: TRBV5-1; cdr3_aa: CASSLGVQRQETQYF; cdr3_nt: TGCGCCAGCAGCTTGGGAGTTCAGCGCCAAGAGACCCAGTACTTC